The 18 T cell receptor beta chains below were found in one sample sequenced in a study of cytomegalovirus exposure and HLA in healthy donors. The table came from immunoSEQ multiplex PCR; TCRdb's copy has only in-frame clones and leaves some out. The sample records 130,000 to 150,000 clones, about 90% being singletons. The specimen sequenced was PBMCs. These receptors came from a woman younger than 45 in good health and CMV-seropositive.

The rearrangement joins TRBV6-5 to TRBJ2-1; TRBD2 agrees at 12 bases. Germline lookup yields CDR1 MNHEY and CDR2 SVGAGI. V lost 6 bases, J lost 6 bases, and 6 bases stayed unmatched. This CDR3 has 15 residues. As DNA, the CDR3 is TGTGCCAGCAGGTCACTAGCGGGGGGCGCCAATGAGCAGTTCTTC. Its protein product is CASRSLAGGANEQFF.

The genes are TRBV2 and TRBJ2-3; 7 bases align to TRBD1. This CDR3 comprises 14 residues. The germline gives CDR1 SNHLY, CDR2 FYNNEI. V shed 8 bases, J shed 4 bases, and the junction held 9 bases outside the gene matches. The CDR3 sequence: CASAGTAAPDTQYF. The CDR3 DNA reads as TGTGCCAGCGCCGGGACAGCCGCCCCAGATACGCAGTATTTT.

The V call is TRBV2, the J call TRBJ2-7, with 7 bases lining up with TRBD1. This CDR3 comprises 12 residues. CDR1 SNHLY and CDR2 FYNNEI come from the germline V gene. V lost 6 bases, J lost 6 bases, and 5 bases stayed unmatched. The CDR3 region has the DNA TGTGCCAGCAGCCAAGACAGGGCCGAGCAGTACTTC. Translated: CASSQDRAEQYF.

V usage is TRBV6-5 and J usage is TRBJ2-7, with D tentatively TRBD2 (5 bases). CDR3 length equals 13 residues. From germline, CDR1 is MNHEY and CDR2 SVGAGI. V dropped 6 bases and J dropped 2 bases, with 11 bases sitting between them. The DNA of the CDR3 is TGTGCCAGCAGGAGAGGACTTACCTACGAGCAGTACTTC. Translating it yields CASRRGLTYEQYF.

The rearrangement uses TRBV5-6 and TRBJ2-5; D unresolved. Trimming took 0 bases from V and 4 from J, leaving 13 bases between them. The CDR3 is 15 residues long. Germline V gene data show CDR1 as SGHDT and CDR2 as YYEEEE. The CDR3: CASSLGYVPGETQYF. The CDR3, as DNA: TGTGCCAGCAGCTTGGGATATGTCCCCGGAGAGACCCAGTACTTC.

CDR3: CASSPRAAEGEKLFF. The CDR3 DNA is TGTGCCAGCAGCCCTCGGGCCGCCGAGGGTGAAAAACTGTTTTTT. V usage is TRBV7-9 and J usage is TRBJ1-4, with no clear D. CDR1 is SEHNR and CDR2 is FQNEAQ in the germline V gene (reference sequence). There are 15 residues in the CDR3. V dropped 5 bases and J dropped 7 bases, with 17 bases sitting between them.

V and J are TRBV2 and TRBJ2-5; TRBD2 aligns across 7 bases. J was trimmed by 0 bases and V by 5 bases; bases with no gene match: 6. From germline, CDR1 is SNHLY and CDR2 FYNNEI. CDR3 length equals 15 residues. The CDR3 DNA follows: TGTGCCAGCAGTAAAAGCGGGATTAACCAAGAGACCCAGTACTTC. Protein sequence: CASSKSGINQETQYF.

The J gene is TRBJ2-2, the V gene TRBV6-1; D is possibly TRBD1 (6 bases). The CDR3 runs to 16 residues. V was clipped by 1 base and J by 1 base, with 10 bases between them. Germline V gene lookup returns CDR1 MNHNS and CDR2 SASEGT. CDR3 nucleotides: TGTGCCAGCAGTGAAGGGCAGGGGTGGAACACCGGGGAGCTGTTTTTT. It codes for CASSEGQGWNTGELFF.

The J gene is TRBJ2-3, the V gene TRBV5-1; TRBD2 matches 7 bases. Germline V CDR1 and CDR2: SGHRS, YFSETQ. V was clipped by 4 bases and J by 3 bases; unmatched bases: 5. This CDR3 region has 14 residues. The CDR3 bases are TGCGCCAGCAGCCGGAGACTAGCAACAGATACGCAGTATTTT. This encodes CASSRRLATDTQYF. The variable domain in full, completed from reference TRBV5-1 and TRBJ2-3, reads KAGVTQTPRYLIKTRGQQVTLSCSPISGHRSVSWYQQTPGQGLQFLFEYFSETQRNKGNFPGRFSGRQFSNSRSEMNVSTLELGDSALYLCASSRRLATDTQYFGPGTRLTVL.

This rearrangement joins TRBV5-1 to TRBJ2-3, with D hard to call. V lost 0 bases and J lost 8, with 10 bases in between. This CDR3 has 13 residues. The germline V gene encodes CDR1 SGHRS and CDR2 YFSETQ. CDR3 sequence (DNA): TGCGCCAGCAGCTTGGGCCCTCTCGGTACGCAGTATTTT. It yields the protein CASSLGPLGTQYF.

About this clone: The sample contains more than one DNA sequence encoding this CDR3. V gene TRBV9 combines with J gene TRBJ2-2, with D unclear. The V end was cut by 8 bases, the J end by 0 bases, with 5 bases between. This CDR3 is 12 amino acids long. The germline V gene encodes CDR1 SGDLS and CDR2 YYNGEE. Here the CDR3 reads CASRANTGELFF. Written as DNA, the CDR3 is TGTGCCAGTCGAGCGAACACCGGGGAGCTGTTTTTT. The whole variable domain, filled in from reference TRBV9 and TRBJ2-2, reads DSGVTQTPKHLITATGQRVTLRCSPRSGDLSVYWYQQSLDQGLQFLIQYYNGEERAKGNILERFSAQQFPDLHSELNLSSLELGDSALYFCASRANTGELFFGEGSRLTVL.

The chain recombines TRBV5-8 with TRBJ2-5; D might be TRBD2 (5 bases). The V end lost 0 bases, the J end lost 3 bases, and 12 bases lay between the germline ends. The CDR3 has 15 amino acids. Germline V gene sequence: CDR1 SGHTS, CDR2 YDEGEE. The CDR3 loop reads CASSLGSSREETQYF. The CDR3 DNA follows: TGTGCCAGCAGCTTGGGGTCTTCGAGGGAAGAGACCCAGTACTTC.

The J gene is TRBJ2-2, the V gene TRBV5-1; D perhaps matches TRBD1 (7 bases). The CDR3 consists of 20 residues. The ends were cut back, 4 bases at V and 0 bases at J, with 25 bases in the middle. CDR1 is SGHRS and CDR2 is YFSETQ in the germline V gene. CDR3 nucleotides: TGCGCCAGCAGCCCCTGGGGGCAGGGGGGAACTTTCTCGAACACCGGGGAGCTGTTTTTT. As protein: CASSPWGQGGTFSNTGELFF.

V and J are TRBV7-6 and TRBJ2-3, with 7 bases fitting TRBD2. V lost 3 bases, J lost 6 bases, and 12 bases stayed unmatched. The CDR3 length is 16 residues. Germline V CDR1 and CDR2: SGHVS, FNYEAQ. CDR3 protein: CASSFARLAPLDTQYF. CDR3 DNA: TGTGCCAGCAGCTTTGCCCGACTAGCCCCTTTGGATACGCAGTATTTT. Looking up the rest from reference TRBV7-6 and TRBJ2-3 gives the full variable domain: GAGVSQSPRYKVTKRGQDVALRCDPISGHVSLYWYRQALGQGPEFLTYFNYEAQQDKSGLPNDRFSAERPEGSISTLTIQRTEQRDSAMYRCASSFARLAPLDTQYFGPGTRLTVL.

This clone was picked up one time. The chain uses TRBV2 and TRBJ2-2, with 8 bases that match TRBD2. CDR3 size: 18 residues. The V and J ends lost 0 bases and 5 bases, in that order; junction bases with no gene match: 11. Germline V gene sequence: CDR1 SNHLY, CDR2 FYNNEI. The CDR3 nucleotides read TGTGCCAGCAGTGAAGCGCCCGGGGGGGCAGTAAAAACCGGGGAGCTGTTTTTT. Encoded protein: CASSEAPGGAVKTGELFF.

CDR3 nucleotides: TGTGCCAGCAGCTTAGTAGGGGGTAATCGAGAGACCCAGTACTTC. Translation gives CASSLVGGNRETQYF. The rearrangement uses TRBV7-9 and TRBJ2-5; TRBD1 is a possible D gene (6 bases). The CDR3 has 15 residues. The V end lost 1 base, the J end lost 4 bases, and 13 bases lay between the germline ends. Germline V lookup: CDR1 SEHNR, CDR2 FQNEAQ (reference sequence).

This clone was recorded once. This rearrangement joins TRBV4-1 to TRBJ1-1; D not certain. The CDR3 contains 15 residues. V lost 1 base and J 5 bases, leaving 14 bases between the germline ends. CDR1 is MGHRA and CDR2 is YSYEKL in the germline V gene. CDR3 protein: CASSQGITVGTEAFF. DNA of the CDR3: TGCGCCAGCAGCCAAGGTATCACGGTCGGGACTGAAGCTTTCTTT.

This clone was found once. V gene TRBV7-9 combines with J gene TRBJ1-3; D is ambiguous. The CDR3 runs 14 residues. Per the germline V gene, CDR1 is SEHNR and CDR2 is FQNEAQ (reference sequence). V lost 5 bases, J lost 5 bases, and 13 bases lay in between. CDR3 in DNA: TGTGCCAGCAGCGGTGGGCTTTCCCGAAACACCATATATTTT. This translates into CASSGGLSRNTIYF.